The rows below give T cell receptor beta chains drawn from one sample of a study of cytomegalovirus exposure and HLA in healthy donors. The method was immunoSEQ multiplex PCR; TCRdb's version includes in-frame clones alone and lacks a portion of them. The sample contains 60,000 to 70,000 clones, roughly 80% of which appear only once. Sequenced material: PBMCs. Receptors were obtained from a male donor in good health and CMV-seropositive. Both conserved end residues are part of each CDR3. D genes are given only for firm matches. Size values are once, few and many counts, or a class for expanded clones, and some rows have none.

>TRBD1|TRBJ2-7|few|TRBV7-2
TGTGCCAGCAGCCTGCTCGGGACAGGGGCCTACGAGCAGTACTTC
CASSLLGTGAYEQYF
>.|TRBJ1-2|.|TRBV12-5
TGTGCTAGTGGGGACTTTAACTATGGCTACACCTTC
CASGDFNYGYTF
>.|TRBJ1-4|few|TRBV5-8
TGTGCCAGCAGCTTTCGGGGAAACGAAAAACTGTTTTTT
CASSFRGNEKLFF
>.|TRBJ1-3|.|TRBV6-1
TGTGCCAGTGAGCGGGACGGCTCTGGAAACACCATATATTTT
CASERDGSGNTIYF
>TRBD1|TRBJ1-2|.|TRBV9
TGTGCCAGCAGCGTAGGAGGAGGGGGCGAGGGCTACACCTTC
CASSVGGGGEGYTF
>TRBD1|TRBJ2-2|.|TRBV7-3
TGTGCCAGCAGCGCGGGACAGGGGAACACCGGGGAGCTGTTTTTT
CASSAGQGNTGELFF
>.|TRBJ2-7|.|TRBV4-3
TGCGCCAGCAGCCAAGACCAGAGGTACGAGCAGTACTTC
CASSQDQRYEQYF
>.|TRBJ1-2|.|TRBV5-1
TGCGCCAGCAGCCCTAGCGCGGTACGGGAAATCTATGGCTACACCTTC
CASSPSAVREIYGYTF
>.|TRBJ2-7|once|TRBV7-2
TGTGCCAGCAGCCCCACTCCGGGGAACCACGAGCAGTACTTC
CASSPTPGNHEQYF
>TRBD1|TRBJ1-1|.|TRBV27
TGTGCCAGCAGCACGGACAGGGGACAGAAGAACACTGAAGCTTTCTTT
CASSTDRGQKNTEAFF